The 29 T cell receptor beta chains below were found in one sample sequenced in a study of shared clonotypes between healthy human individuals. The method was immunoSEQ multiplex PCR; TCRdb's version includes in-frame clones alone and lacks a portion of them. The sample has approximately 1,500,000 clones, 95% to 97% seen once. Sequencing was performed on naive CD4+ T cells sorted from blood. Indicated subset: CD45RA+ positively selected. These receptors all stem from a man aged 30-40 years in good health.

The chain has TRBV19 and TRBJ2-7; 9 bases are a match to TRBD1. J gave up 5 bases and V 1 base, and 3 bases lay outside the gene matches. The CDR3 contains 14 residues. Germline-derived CDR1 and CDR2 are LNHDA and SQIVND (reference sequence). The CDR3 loop is CASSIGQGVDEQYF. Written as DNA, the CDR3 is TGTGCCAGTAGTATAGGACAGGGGGTAGACGAGCAGTACTTC.

This clone was observed a single time. The chain links TRBV19 to TRBJ2-7, with a weak D call TRBD2 (5 bases). The CDR3 spans 14 residues. V was clipped by 3 bases and J by 3 bases, with 12 bases between them. Germline V gives CDR1 LNHDA, CDR2 SQIVND (reference sequence). The CDR3 protein is CASSMKAGNYEQYF. CDR3 DNA sequence: TGTGCCAGTAGTATGAAGGCCGGGAACTACGAGCAGTACTTC.

The V call is TRBV5-1, the J call TRBJ2-7, with D hard to call. With 0 bases removed from V and 0 bases from J, the gap between germline ends came to 10 bases. This CDR3 has 15 amino acids. Germline CDR1 reads SGHRS; CDR2 reads YFSETQ. CDR3 sequence reads: CASSLGTDLSYEQYF. As DNA, the CDR3 is TGCGCCAGCAGCTTGGGGACGGATCTCTCCTACGAGCAGTACTTC. Variable domain in full (rest from reference TRBV5-1 and TRBJ2-7): KAGVTQTPRYLIKTRGQQVTLSCSPISGHRSVSWYQQTPGQGLQFLFEYFSETQRNKGNFPGRFSGRQFSNSRSEMNVSTLELGDSALYLCASSLGTDLSYEQYFGPGTRLTVT.

The chain has TRBV5-1 and TRBJ2-7; TRBD1 matches 10 bases. CDR1 and CDR2 (germline): SGHRS, YFSETQ. V was clipped by 4 bases and J by 2 bases; unmatched bases: 15. The CDR3 is 18 amino acids. The CDR3 nucleotides read TGCGCCAGCAGCCTACACCAAGCCGGGACAGGGGCGCCCTACGAGCAGTACTTC. Amino acids: CASSLHQAGTGAPYEQYF.

The rearrangement joins TRBV4-3 to TRBJ1-2; D is uncertain. Germline CDR1 and CDR2: LGHNA and YSLEER. This CDR3 contains 17 residues. V was trimmed by 0 bases and J by 4 bases, leaving 18 bases between them. The CDR3 protein is CASSQERGASPLYGYTF. The CDR3 bases are TGCGCCAGCAGCCAAGAAAGAGGAGCATCTCCCCTCTATGGCTACACCTTC.

This clone showed up just once. The rearrangement joins TRBV29-1 to TRBJ1-3, with D possibly matching TRBD1 (5 bases). The CDR3 has 14 residues. V lost 7 bases and J 0 bases, leaving 13 bases between the germline ends. Germline V gene lookup returns CDR1 SQVTM and CDR2 ANQGSEA. The CDR3: CSGTTGGSGNTIYF. DNA for the CDR3: TGCAGCGGGACTACGGGGGGCTCTGGAAACACCATATATTTT.

The rearrangement links TRBV4-1 to TRBJ2-1, with D possibly matching TRBD2 (6 bases). Germline V gene data show CDR1 as MGHRA and CDR2 as YSYEKL. V lost 0 bases to trimming and J lost 2 bases, with 14 bases between them. CDR3 length: 17 amino acids. The CDR3: CASSQETVAAAYNEQFF. CDR3 in DNA: TGCGCCAGCAGCCAAGAGACGGTAGCGGCGGCCTACAATGAGCAGTTCTTC.

This clone was seen a single time. This chain uses TRBV18 with TRBJ2-6; D gene uncertain. Trimming pared 1 base from V and 4 bases from J, leaving 5 bases between. CDR1 is KGHSH and CDR2 is LQKENI in the germline V gene. The CDR3 consists of 14 residues. The CDR3 region is CASSPLRGANVLTF. DNA for the CDR3: TGTGCCAGCTCACCACTGCGAGGGGCCAACGTCCTGACTTTC. The whole variable domain, filled in from reference TRBV18 and TRBJ2-6, reads NAGVMQNPRHLVRRRGQEARLRCSPMKGHSHVYWYRQLPEEGLKFMVYLQKENIIDESGMPKERFSAEFPKEGPSILRIQQVVRGDSAAYFCASSPLRGANVLTFGAGSRLTVL.

The V call is TRBV11-3, the J call TRBJ2-1; D remains unclear. This CDR3 is built from 14 residues. The V gene's germline CDR1 is SGHNT and CDR2 YENEEA. Deletions cut 5 bases from V and 8 bases from J, with 16 bases between. The chain's CDR3 is CASSPFGRPYEQFF. As DNA, the CDR3 is TGTGCCAGCAGCCCCTTCGGACGGCCTTATGAGCAGTTCTTC.

The V call is TRBV5-1, the J call TRBJ2-1; 9 nucleotides match TRBD2. Trimming cost V 0 bases and J 7 bases; bases outside gene matches: 11. Germline V lookup: CDR1 SGHRS, CDR2 YFSETQ. This CDR3 contains 17 residues. The CDR3: CASSLALGGRAMNEQFF. The CDR3 DNA sequence: TGCGCCAGCAGCTTGGCTCTGGGCGGGAGGGCTATGAATGAGCAGTTCTTC.

This rearrangement joins TRBV5-4 to TRBJ1-1, with 8 bases matching TRBD1. Per the germline V gene, CDR1 is SGHNT and CDR2 is YYREEE (reference sequence). The CDR3 has 15 amino acids. With V trimmed by 2 bases and J by 1 base, 4 bases remained unmatched. CDR3 nucleotides: TGTGCCAGCAGCTTTCCCGGGACAGGGAACACTGAAGCTTTCTTT. This translates into CASSFPGTGNTEAFF.

This clone was found a few times. This sequence joins TRBV5-6 and TRBJ2-5, with 9 nucleotides matching TRBD2. Germline-derived CDR1 and CDR2 are SGHDT and YYEEEE. Trimming removed 4 bases from V and 3 bases from J; junction bases left unmatched: 4. The CDR3 sequence is 14 residues long. CDR3 nucleotides: TGTGCCAGCAGCCGGCTAGCGGGAAAAGAGACCCAGTACTTC. Translation gives CASSRLAGKETQYF.

V is TRBV18 and J is TRBJ2-1; D is unresolved. The germline V and J ends were trimmed by 3 bases and 12 bases, with 12 bases remaining between them. Per the germline V gene, CDR1 is KGHSH and CDR2 is LQKENI. CDR3 size: 12 residues. The CDR3, as DNA: TGTGCCAGCTCACCCCCATCGTGGAGGCAGTTCTTC. It yields the protein CASSPPSWRQFF. Filled out from reference TRBV18 and TRBJ2-1, the complete variable domain reads NAGVMQNPRHLVRRRGQEARLRCSPMKGHSHVYWYRQLPEEGLKFMVYLQKENIIDESGMPKERFSAEFPKEGPSILRIQQVVRGDSAAYFCASSPPSWRQFFGPGTRLTVL.

The V and J genes are TRBV30 and TRBJ2-7; D is possibly TRBD1 (7 bases). The length of the CDR3 is 12 residues. Germline CDR1 GTSNPN, CDR2 SVGIG (reference sequence). The V gene lost 1 base and the J gene lost 9 bases, with 13 bases spanning the gap. The CDR3 loop is CAWSEGRGVQYF. Written as DNA, the CDR3 is TGTGCCTGGAGTGAGGGCAGGGGGGTGCAGTACTTC.

The chain combines TRBV5-4 with TRBJ2-7; no firm D call. Germline V gene data show CDR1 as SGHNT and CDR2 as YYREEE (reference sequence). The CDR3 totals 15 residues. The V gene lost 1 base and the J gene lost 4 bases, with 15 bases spanning the gap. The DNA for the CDR3 is TGTGCCAGCAGCTTGCCTAAGGGTAAAAATTACGAGCAGTACTTC. This sequence encodes CASSLPKGKNYEQYF.

This clone was seen only once. In the same sample, other DNA sequences code for this CDR3. The V gene is TRBV5-4, the J gene TRBJ2-7; D ambiguous. The CDR3 sequence is 11 residues long. Germline V CDR1 and CDR2: SGHNT, YYREEE (reference sequence). The V end lost 2 bases, the J end lost 3 bases, and 3 bases lay between the germline ends. The CDR3 here is CASSFGYEQYF. The CDR3 DNA follows: TGTGCCAGCAGCTTCGGCTACGAGCAGTACTTC.

The rearrangement links TRBV15 to TRBJ2-1; no reliable D call. Germline loops: CDR1 LNHNV, CDR2 YYDKDF (reference sequence). The length of the CDR3 is 15 residues. V dropped 2 bases and J dropped 5 bases, with 13 bases sitting between them. Here the CDR3 reads CATSRTTQRHNEQFF. The CDR3 region has the DNA TGTGCCACCAGCAGAACCACCCAGAGACACAATGAGCAGTTCTTC.

This rearrangement joins TRBV4-1 to TRBJ2-3, with 7 bases lining up with TRBD2. Germline loops: CDR1 MGHRA, CDR2 YSYEKL. The CDR3 extends over 17 amino acids. The trim removed 0 bases at V and 2 bases at J, leaving 8 bases unmatched. The CDR3 region is CASSQDGGEGNTDTQYF. CDR3 sequence (DNA): TGCGCCAGCAGCCAAGATGGAGGGGAGGGGAACACAGATACGCAGTATTTT.

This chain uses TRBV4-1 with TRBJ1-1; a weak D match, TRBD1 (5 bases). This CDR3 contains 14 residues. V lost 2 bases and J lost 5, with 12 bases in between. Germline loops: CDR1 MGHRA, CDR2 YSYEKL. The CDR3 sequence is CASSQTERGTEAFF. The CDR3 nucleotides read TGCGCCAGCAGCCAAACTGAGAGGGGAACTGAAGCTTTCTTT.

J is TRBJ1-5 and V is TRBV2, with D perhaps TRBD1 (5 bases). CDR3 length: 16 amino acids. Germline values: CDR1 SNHLY, CDR2 FYNNEI. V lost 0 bases, J lost 1 base, and 10 bases lay in between. The CDR3 nucleotides are TGTGCCAGCAGTGAAGCACTAGGGGCCAGCAATCAGCCCCAGCATTTT. Its translation: CASSEALGASNQPQHF.

The V call is TRBV28, the J call TRBJ2-1; D is unclear. V was cut by 1 base and J by 1 base, with 11 bases left in between. CDR1 is MDHEN and CDR2 is SYDVKM in the germline V gene. The CDR3 extends over 16 amino acids. The CDR3 spells CASSLLVGFSYNEQFF. CDR3 DNA: TGTGCCAGCAGTTTATTAGTCGGTTTTTCCTACAATGAGCAGTTCTTC.

The genes are TRBV27 and TRBJ2-4, with TRBD2 identical over 9 bases. Germline V gene sequence: CDR1 MNHEY, CDR2 SMNVEV (reference sequence). This CDR3 region has 17 residues. Losses at the gene ends were 6 bases for V and 6 bases for J; bases not matched to a gene: 15. The CDR3 here is CASSYLPRGTSPNIQYF. Written as DNA, the CDR3 is TGTGCCAGCAGCTACCTACCAAGGGGGACTAGCCCAAACATTCAGTACTTC.

Comments on this clone: This same CDR3 is encoded by further DNA sequences in the sample. The chain couples TRBV28 to TRBJ1-5; D is undetermined. Germline V gene lookup returns CDR1 MDHEN and CDR2 SYDVKM. Trimming stripped 3 bases from V and 4 bases from J, with 4 bases between. The CDR3 sequence is 12 residues long. As DNA, the CDR3 is TGTGCCAGCAGTTTCGTAAATCAGCCCCAGCATTTT. Amino acid sequence: CASSFVNQPQHF.

The V gene is TRBV29-1, the J gene TRBJ2-1; the D gene is possibly TRBD1 (5 bases). The germline gives CDR1 SQVTM, CDR2 ANQGSEA. This CDR3 is built from 13 residues. V shed 4 bases and J shed 8 bases, with 15 bases lying between them. CDR3 in amino acids: CSVVPQGRDEQFF. DNA of the CDR3: TGCAGCGTTGTTCCGCAGGGAAGGGATGAGCAGTTCTTC.

Remarks on this clone: At the DNA level, this CDR3 is encoded by other sequences in the same sample as well. V is TRBV27 and J is TRBJ2-2, with D unclear. V dropped 3 bases and J dropped 2 bases, with 1 base sitting between them. The CDR3 spans 12 residues. In germline, CDR1 is MNHEY, CDR2 SMNVEV (reference sequence). CDR3 sequence: CASSFNTGELFF. DNA of the CDR3: TGTGCCAGCAGTTTCAACACCGGGGAGCTGTTTTTT.

This clone came up once. This sequence joins TRBV7-6 and TRBJ2-3; D not certain. CDR1 is SGHVS, CDR2 FNYEAQ, per germline. The CDR3 consists of 12 residues. V was trimmed by 5 bases and J by 3 bases, leaving 6 bases between them. CDR3 DNA: TGTGCCAGCAGCGACCCGACAGATACGCAGTATTTT. This codes for CASSDPTDTQYF.

This clone was counted a single time. This chain links TRBV28 with TRBJ1-1; no clear D. The CDR3 has 13 residues. From germline, CDR1 is MDHEN and CDR2 SYDVKM. The V end was cut by 4 bases, the J end by 4 bases, with 10 bases between. CDR3 loop: CASSSPMSTEAFF. The CDR3 coding sequence is TGTGCCAGCAGTTCTCCCATGTCCACTGAAGCTTTCTTT.

The chain links TRBV5-5 to TRBJ2-1; D perhaps matches TRBD2 (5 bases). The CDR3 sequence is 15 residues long. The germline CDR1 and CDR2 sequences are SGHKS and YYEKEE (reference sequence). V lost 5 bases and J lost 4, with 16 bases in between. The CDR3 sequence: CASSRGGSDYNEQFF. The CDR3 DNA follows: TGTGCCAGCAGTCGTGGAGGCTCAGATTACAATGAGCAGTTCTTC.

The chain couples TRBV4-3 to TRBJ2-7, with D hard to call. The CDR3 loop spans 16 amino acids. Deletions cut 1 base from V and 5 bases from J, with 18 bases between. Germline V gene sequence: CDR1 LGHNA, CDR2 YSLEER. DNA for the CDR3: TGCGCCAGCAGCCAAGGTGCTTTGGGATACCCTGACGAGCAGTACTTC. Translated: CASSQGALGYPDEQYF.